Shown below are 15 T cell receptor beta chains from a single sample sequenced in a study of blood T cells in healthy people across ages. It was with a sample-barcoded 5' primer and a J-beta primer mix that a second PCR of roughly 7 to 12 cycles was run. TCRdb used MiXCR to reprocess the 5' RACE reads, holding one entry per CDR3 protein. The sample carries approximately 290,000 distinct CDR3 sequences, around 30% recorded once. Sample: blood. Every receptor here comes from a woman between 65 and 79 years old in good health.

There are a few counts of this clonotype. The J gene is TRBJ2-1, the V gene TRBV5-5, with D perhaps assigned TRBD1 or TRBD2 (5 bases each). Looked up from germline, CDR1 is SGHKS and CDR2 is YYEKEE (reference sequence). V lost 7 bases, J lost 14 bases, and 16 bases lay in between. The CDR3 consists of 11 residues. The CDR3 region is CASGYRDQEFF. CDR3 in DNA: TGTGCCAGCGGCTACCGGGACCAAGAGTTCTTC.

The rearrangement uses TRBV7-2 and TRBJ2-1; D may be TRBD1 (6 bases). The CDR3 contains 15 residues. The V end was cut by 5 bases, the J end by 6 bases, with 17 bases between. CDR1 and CDR2 (germline): SGHTA, FQGNSA. DNA of the CDR3: TGTGCCAGCAGCCTATTTGCAGGGGTAGGCAATGAGCAGTTCTTC. It specifies CASSLFAGVGNEQFF.

This clonotype was seen a handful of times. The chain has TRBV7-2 and TRBJ2-7; 7 bases align to TRBD1. The length of the CDR3 is 15 residues. Germline CDR1 reads SGHTA; CDR2 reads FQGNSA. Trimming cost V 3 bases and J 2 bases; bases outside gene matches: 7. The CDR3 DNA follows: TGTGCCAGCAGCTTTAGCCCAGGGGGAACCTACGAGCAGTACTTC. Amino acid sequence: CASSFSPGGTYEQYF. Full variable domain (remainder filled in from reference TRBV7-2 and TRBJ2-7): GAGVSQSPSNKVTEKGKDVELRCDPISGHTALYWYRQSLGQGLEFLIYFQGNSAPDKSGLPSDRFSAERTGGSVSTLTIQRTQQEDSAVYLCASSFSPGGTYEQYFGPGTRLTVT.

The chain employs TRBV5-1 and TRBJ2-1, with D perhaps TRBD2 (6 bases). Trimming pared 4 bases from V and 2 bases from J, leaving 10 bases between. CDR1 and CDR2 (germline): SGHRS, YFSETQ. This CDR3 is 14 amino acids long. The chain's CDR3 is CASSGGMPYNEQFF. The CDR3 DNA reads TGCGCCAGCAGCGGAGGGATGCCCTACAATGAGCAGTTCTTC.

This clonotype was observed a few times. The chain employs TRBV5-1 and TRBJ2-7, with TRBD2 as a possible D gene (5 bases). V was trimmed by 3 bases and J by 2 bases, leaving 12 bases between them. CDR1 is SGHRS, CDR2 YFSETQ, per germline. The CDR3 loop spans 14 amino acids. CDR3 amino acids: CASSSSSGTYEQYF. The CDR3 bases are TGCGCCAGCAGCTCAAGTTCGGGGACCTACGAGCAGTACTTC.

The chain uses TRBV6-5 and TRBJ2-7; D tentatively fits TRBD1 or TRBD2 (5 bases each). Trimming removed 0 bases from V and 5 bases from J, with 23 bases in between. Germline CDR1 MNHEY, CDR2 SVGAGI. The CDR3 loop spans 18 amino acids. CDR3 in amino acids: CASSYSPLFEARGDEQYF. The CDR3, as DNA: TGTGCCAGCAGTTACTCCCCCCTCTTTGAGGCCCGGGGCGACGAGCAGTACTTC.

The gene calls are TRBV21-1 and TRBJ1-4; the tabulated D call, TRBD1, remains unverified against the DNA. TRBV21-1 is a pseudogene locus. This CDR3 is 20 amino acids long. The CDR3 sequence is CASSKVVRDPIAFPNEKLFF. The CDR3 DNA reads TGTGCCAGCAGCAAAGTAGTTAGGGACCCAATTGCGTTTCCTAATGAAAAACTGTTTTTT.

The gene calls are TRBV20-1 and TRBJ1-4; D may be TRBD1 (5 bases). The CDR3 consists of 14 residues. Germline CDR1 reads DFQATT; CDR2 reads SNEGSKA (reference sequence). V lost 3 bases, J lost 4 bases, and 12 bases lay in between. As DNA, the CDR3 is TGCAGTGCTAGTAAGGGGCAGCTTAATGAAAAACTGTTTTTT. Amino acids: CSASKGQLNEKLFF.

The V and J genes are TRBV5-1 and TRBJ2-7; D may be TRBD2 (6 bases). The length of the CDR3 is 15 residues. Germline CDR1 is SGHRS and CDR2 is YFSETQ. V gave up 0 bases and J gave up 0 bases, with 10 bases separating them. CDR3 nucleotides: TGCGCCAGCAGCTTGGACGGGAGAAGCTCCTACGAGCAGTACTTC. This translates into CASSLDGRSSYEQYF.

This clonotype has a handful of counts. V and J are TRBV5-1 and TRBJ2-3, with 7 nucleotides matching TRBD2. Germline V gene lookup returns CDR1 SGHRS and CDR2 YFSETQ. This CDR3 is 14 amino acids long. V shed 1 base and J 3 bases; nucleotides not matched to a gene: 2. The DNA of the CDR3 is TGCGCCAGCAGCTTGACTAGCGTGACAGATACGCAGTATTTT. It translates to CASSLTSVTDTQYF.

The table lists this clonotype with a few counts. The genes are TRBV7-9 and TRBJ2-5; D is perhaps TRBD2 (6 bases). CDR3 length: 15 residues. Germline values: CDR1 SEHNR, CDR2 FQNEAQ (reference sequence). The germline V and J ends were trimmed by 3 bases and 1 base, with 12 bases remaining between them. The CDR3 DNA reads TGTGCCAGCAGCTTCGGAGGGACCGCCCAAGAGACCCAGTACTTC. Its protein product is CASSFGGTAQETQYF.

The chain has TRBV6-1 and TRBJ2-6; D possibly matches TRBD1 or TRBD2 (5 bases each). V lost 6 bases and J lost 0, with 18 bases in between. Germline CDR1 MNHNS, CDR2 SASEGT. The CDR3 contains 18 residues. The CDR3 reads CASSPWTFDSSGANVLTF. The CDR3 DNA reads as TGTGCCAGCAGCCCATGGACTTTTGACAGCTCTGGGGCCAACGTCCTGACTTTC.

This clonotype has a handful of counts. The chain carries TRBV20-1 and TRBJ2-5; 7 positions agree with TRBD1. In germline, CDR1 is DFQATT, CDR2 SNEGSKA (reference sequence). The length of the CDR3 is 12 residues. The V gene end was trimmed by 6 bases and the J gene end by 4 bases; junction bases not matched to a gene: 5. In DNA form, the CDR3 reads TGCAGTGCCCTCAGGACAGGAGAGACCCAGTACTTC. Amino acids: CSALRTGETQYF.

This clonotype showed up just a few times. The CDR3 nucleotides are TGTGCCAGCTCACAAGGGACTGTCAACACCGGGGAGCTGTTTTTT. The encoded protein is CASSQGTVNTGELFF. This chain connects TRBV18 to TRBJ2-2; D possibly corresponds to TRBD2 (6 bases). V was shortened by 4 bases and J by 2 bases, with 11 bases between the two germline ends. Germline V lookup: CDR1 KGHSH, CDR2 LQKENI. The CDR3 totals 15 residues.

This chain joins TRBV21-1 and TRBJ2-1; TRBD2 was called by the table and not checked on the DNA. TRBV21-1 is labeled a pseudogene. This CDR3 has 15 residues. The CDR3 protein is CASPRQGPTPNEQFF. Written as DNA, the CDR3 is TGTGCCAGCCCGAGGCAGGGCCCCACACCAAATGAGCAGTTCTTC.